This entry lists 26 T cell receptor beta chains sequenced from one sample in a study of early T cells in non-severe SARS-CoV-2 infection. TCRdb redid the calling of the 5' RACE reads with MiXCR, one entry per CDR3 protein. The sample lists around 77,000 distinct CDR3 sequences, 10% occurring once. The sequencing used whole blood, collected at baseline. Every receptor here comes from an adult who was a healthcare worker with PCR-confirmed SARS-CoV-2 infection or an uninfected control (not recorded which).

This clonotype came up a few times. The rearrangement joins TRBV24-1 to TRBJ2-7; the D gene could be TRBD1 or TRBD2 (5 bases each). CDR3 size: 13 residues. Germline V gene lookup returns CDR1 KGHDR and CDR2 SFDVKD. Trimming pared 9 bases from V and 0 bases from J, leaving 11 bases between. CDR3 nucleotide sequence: TGTGCCACCGGGGACGGCAGCTCCTACGAGCAGTACTTC. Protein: CATGDGSSYEQYF.

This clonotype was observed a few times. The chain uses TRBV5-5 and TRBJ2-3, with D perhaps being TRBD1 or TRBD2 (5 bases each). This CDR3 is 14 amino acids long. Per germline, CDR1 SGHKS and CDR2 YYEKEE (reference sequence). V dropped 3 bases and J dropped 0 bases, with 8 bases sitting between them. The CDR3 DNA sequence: TGTGCCAGCAGCTGGGGGACCAGCACAGATACGCAGTATTTT. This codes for CASSWGTSTDTQYF.

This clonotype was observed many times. The CDR3 sequence: CASSQDWADTSEAFF. In nucleotides, the CDR3 is TGCGCCAGCAGCCAAGATTGGGCGGACACATCTGAAGCTTTCTTT. The genes are TRBV4-1 and TRBJ1-1, with D maybe TRBD1 (5 bases). CDR3 length: 15 amino acids. CDR1 is MGHRA, CDR2 YSYEKL, per germline. Trimming cost V 0 bases and J 6 bases, with 14 bases left between them.

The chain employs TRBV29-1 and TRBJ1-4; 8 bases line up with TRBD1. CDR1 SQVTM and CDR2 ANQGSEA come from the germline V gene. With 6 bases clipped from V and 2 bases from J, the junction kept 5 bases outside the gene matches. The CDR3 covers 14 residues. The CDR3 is CSVVTGGTNEKLFF. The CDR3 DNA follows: TGCAGCGTGGTCACAGGGGGGACTAATGAAAAACTGTTTTTT.

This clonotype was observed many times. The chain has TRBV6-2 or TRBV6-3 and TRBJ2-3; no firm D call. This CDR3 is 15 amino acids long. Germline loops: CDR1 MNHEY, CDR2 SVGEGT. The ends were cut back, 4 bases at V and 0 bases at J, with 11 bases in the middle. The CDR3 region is CASSLWTDSTDTQYF. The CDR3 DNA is TGTGCCAGCAGTTTGTGGACGGACAGCACAGATACGCAGTATTTT.

The chain's CDR3 is CSVAQGRYEQYF. The CDR3 DNA sequence: TGCAGCGTTGCACAGGGGAGGTACGAGCAGTACTTC. The chain uses TRBV29-1 and TRBJ2-7, with D maybe TRBD1 (7 bases). CDR1 and CDR2 (germline): SQVTM, ANQGSEA. Trimming shortened V by 4 bases and J by 4 bases, and 11 bases separated the two germline ends. The CDR3 covers 12 residues.

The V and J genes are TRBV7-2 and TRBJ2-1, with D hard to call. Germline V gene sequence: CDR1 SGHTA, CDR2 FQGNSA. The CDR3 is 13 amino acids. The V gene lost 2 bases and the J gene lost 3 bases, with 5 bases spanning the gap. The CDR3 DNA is TGTGCCAGCAGCTTAAACAGCTACAATGAGCAGTTCTTC. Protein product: CASSLNSYNEQFF.

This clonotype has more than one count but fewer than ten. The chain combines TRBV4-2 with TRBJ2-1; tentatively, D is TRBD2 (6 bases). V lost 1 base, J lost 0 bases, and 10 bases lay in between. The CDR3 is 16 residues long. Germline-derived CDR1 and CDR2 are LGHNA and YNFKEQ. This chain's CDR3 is CASSQAGTRSYNEQFF. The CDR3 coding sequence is TGTGCCAGCAGCCAAGCTGGGACTCGCTCCTACAATGAGCAGTTCTTC.

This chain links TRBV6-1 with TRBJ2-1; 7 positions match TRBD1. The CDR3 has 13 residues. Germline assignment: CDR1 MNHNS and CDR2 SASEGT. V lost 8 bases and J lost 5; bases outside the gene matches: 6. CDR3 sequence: CASLDRDHNEQFF. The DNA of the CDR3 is TGTGCCAGCCTTGACAGGGATCACAATGAGCAGTTCTTC.

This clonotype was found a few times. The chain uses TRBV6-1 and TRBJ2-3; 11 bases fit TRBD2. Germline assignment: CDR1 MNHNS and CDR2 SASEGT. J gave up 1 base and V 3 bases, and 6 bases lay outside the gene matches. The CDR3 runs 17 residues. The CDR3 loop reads CASSELAGGQGTDTQYF. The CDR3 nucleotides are TGTGCCAGCAGTGAGCTAGCGGGGGGCCAGGGCACAGATACGCAGTATTTT.

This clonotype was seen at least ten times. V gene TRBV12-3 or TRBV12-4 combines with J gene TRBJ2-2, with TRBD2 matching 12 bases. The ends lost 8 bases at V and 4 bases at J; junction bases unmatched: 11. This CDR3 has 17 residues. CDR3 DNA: TGTGCCAGCGGCGCACTAGCGGGGGGCTCGGGCACCGGGGAGCTGTTTTTT. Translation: CASGALAGGSGTGELFF.

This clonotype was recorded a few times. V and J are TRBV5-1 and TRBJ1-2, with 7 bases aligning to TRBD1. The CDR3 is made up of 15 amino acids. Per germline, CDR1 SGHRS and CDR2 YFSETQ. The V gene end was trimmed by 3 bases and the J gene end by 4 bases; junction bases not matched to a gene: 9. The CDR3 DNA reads TGCGCCAGCAGCTCGACGAATTGGGACAGCTATGGCTACACCTTC. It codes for CASSSTNWDSYGYTF.

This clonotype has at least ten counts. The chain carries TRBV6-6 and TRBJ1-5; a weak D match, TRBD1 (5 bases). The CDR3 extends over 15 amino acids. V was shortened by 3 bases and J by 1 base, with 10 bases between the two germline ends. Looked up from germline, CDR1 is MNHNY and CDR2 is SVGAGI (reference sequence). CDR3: CASSYKGRSNQPQHF. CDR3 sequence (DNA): TGTGCCAGCAGTTATAAGGGGAGGAGCAATCAGCCCCAGCATTTT.

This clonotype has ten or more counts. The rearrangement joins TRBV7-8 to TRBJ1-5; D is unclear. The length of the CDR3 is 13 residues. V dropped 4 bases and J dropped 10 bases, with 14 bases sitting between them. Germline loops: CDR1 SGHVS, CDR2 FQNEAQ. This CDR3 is CASSYSAAKPQHF. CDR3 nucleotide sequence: TGTGCCAGCAGCTATTCCGCAGCAAAACCCCAGCATTTT.

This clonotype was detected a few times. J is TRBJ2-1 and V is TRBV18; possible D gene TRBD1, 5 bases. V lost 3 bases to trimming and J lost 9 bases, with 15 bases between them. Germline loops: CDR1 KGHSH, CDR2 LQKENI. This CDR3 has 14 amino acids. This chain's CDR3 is CASSPDILSGEQFF. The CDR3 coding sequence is TGTGCCAGCTCACCGGACATTTTATCGGGTGAGCAGTTCTTC. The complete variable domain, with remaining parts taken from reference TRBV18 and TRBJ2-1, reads NAGVMQNPRHLVRRRGQEARLRCSPMKGHSHVYWYRQLPEEGLKFMVYLQKENIIDESGMPKERFSAEFPKEGPSILRIQQVVRGDSAAYFCASSPDILSGEQFFGPGTRLTVL.

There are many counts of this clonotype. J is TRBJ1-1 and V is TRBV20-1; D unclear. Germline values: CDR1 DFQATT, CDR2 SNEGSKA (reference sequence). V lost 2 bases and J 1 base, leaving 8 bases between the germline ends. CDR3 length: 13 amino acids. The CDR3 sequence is CSARSRKNTEAFF. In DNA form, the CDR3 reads TGCAGTGCTAGATCTAGGAAGAACACTGAAGCTTTCTTT.

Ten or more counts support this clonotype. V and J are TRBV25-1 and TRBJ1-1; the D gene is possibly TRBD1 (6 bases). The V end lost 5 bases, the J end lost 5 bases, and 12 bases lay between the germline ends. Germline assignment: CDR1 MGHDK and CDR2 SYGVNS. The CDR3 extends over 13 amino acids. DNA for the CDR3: TGTGCCAGCAGTCAAGGGGGGGATACTGAAGCTTTCTTT. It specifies CASSQGGDTEAFF.

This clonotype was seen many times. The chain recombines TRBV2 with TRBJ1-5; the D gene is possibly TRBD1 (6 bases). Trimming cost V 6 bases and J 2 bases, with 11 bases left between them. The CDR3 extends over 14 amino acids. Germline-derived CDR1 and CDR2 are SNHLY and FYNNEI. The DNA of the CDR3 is TGTGCCAGCAGGGAGAGACAGGGCAATCAGCCCCAGCATTTT. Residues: CASRERQGNQPQHF.

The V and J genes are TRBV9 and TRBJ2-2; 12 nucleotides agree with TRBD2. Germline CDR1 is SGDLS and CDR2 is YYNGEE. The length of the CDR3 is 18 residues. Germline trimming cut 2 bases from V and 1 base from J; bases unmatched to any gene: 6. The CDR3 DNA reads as TGTGCCAGCAGCGTTCTAGCGGGGGGGCCCGGGAACACCGGGGAGCTGTTTTTT. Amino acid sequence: CASSVLAGGPGNTGELFF.

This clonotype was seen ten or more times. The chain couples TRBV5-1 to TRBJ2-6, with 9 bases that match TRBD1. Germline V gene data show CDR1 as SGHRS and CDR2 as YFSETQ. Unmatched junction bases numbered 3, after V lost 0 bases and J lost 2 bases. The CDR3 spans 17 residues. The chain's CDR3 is CASSLDRGLAGANVLTF. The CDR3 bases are TGCGCCAGCAGCTTGGACAGGGGGCTTGCTGGGGCCAACGTCCTGACTTTC.

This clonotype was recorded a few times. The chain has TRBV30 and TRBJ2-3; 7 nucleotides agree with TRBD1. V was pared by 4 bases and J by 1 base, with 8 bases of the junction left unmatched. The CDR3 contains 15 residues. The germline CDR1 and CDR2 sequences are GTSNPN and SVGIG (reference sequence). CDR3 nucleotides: TGTGCCTGGATCCCCGCGAGGGGGCGCACAGATACGCAGTATTTT. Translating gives CAWIPARGRTDTQYF.

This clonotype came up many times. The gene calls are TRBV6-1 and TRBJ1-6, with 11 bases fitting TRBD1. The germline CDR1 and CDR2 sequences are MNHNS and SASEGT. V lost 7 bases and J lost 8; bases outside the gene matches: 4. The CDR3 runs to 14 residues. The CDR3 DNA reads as TGTGCCAGCACTCCGGGACAGGGGGATTCACCCCTCCACTTT. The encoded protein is CASTPGQGDSPLHF.

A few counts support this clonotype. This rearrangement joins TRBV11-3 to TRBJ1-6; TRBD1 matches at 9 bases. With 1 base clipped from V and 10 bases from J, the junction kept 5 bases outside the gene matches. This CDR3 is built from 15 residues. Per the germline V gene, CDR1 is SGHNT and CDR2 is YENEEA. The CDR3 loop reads CASSLGGQGTSPLHF. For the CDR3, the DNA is TGTGCCAGCAGCTTAGGGGGACAGGGAACCTCACCCCTCCACTTT.

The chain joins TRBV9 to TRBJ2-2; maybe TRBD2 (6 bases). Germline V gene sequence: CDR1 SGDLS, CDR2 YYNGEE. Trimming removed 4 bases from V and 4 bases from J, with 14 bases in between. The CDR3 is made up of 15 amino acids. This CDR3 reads CASSSLRGSTGELFF. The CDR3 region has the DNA TGTGCCAGCAGCAGTTTGCGGGGAAGCACCGGGGAGCTGTTTTTT.

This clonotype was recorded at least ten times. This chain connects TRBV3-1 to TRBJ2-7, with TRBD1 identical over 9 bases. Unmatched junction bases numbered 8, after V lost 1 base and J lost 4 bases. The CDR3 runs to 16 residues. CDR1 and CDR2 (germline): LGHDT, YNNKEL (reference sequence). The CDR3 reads CASSQGGQGVMYEQYF. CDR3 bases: TGTGCCAGCAGCCAAGGGGGACAGGGTGTTATGTACGAGCAGTACTTC.

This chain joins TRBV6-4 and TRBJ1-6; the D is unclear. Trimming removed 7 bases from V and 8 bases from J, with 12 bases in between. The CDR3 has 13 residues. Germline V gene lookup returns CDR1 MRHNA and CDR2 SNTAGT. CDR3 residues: CASKASLDSPLHF. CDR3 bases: TGTGCCAGCAAGGCGAGTCTAGATTCACCCCTCCACTTT.